The present T cell receptor (beta chain) was sequenced within a study of CXCR3-negative and CXCR3-positive naive CD8 T cells. It was by 5' RACE with UMI labels that the TRB cDNA libraries were prepared. TCRdb re-called the 5' RACE reads and catalogs CDR3 proteins one per entry, DNA excluded. The specimen's table records 100,000 to 150,000 distinct CDR3 sequences. This CDR3 is built from 17 residues. The germline gives CDR1 LGHNA, CDR2 YNFKEQ. The sequence derives from a human donor in good health. Some clones in this sample may be carry-over from other donors' samples. V and J are TRBV4-2 and TRBJ1-5; TCRdb calls TRBD1, which cannot be checked without DNA. The specimen was naive CXCR3- CD8+ T cells from blood. Documented subset: CD45RO-CCR7+CD27+CD95- naive CD8+ T cells lacking CXCR3 (TNR3-). The CDR3 reads CASSQDPGGGGNQPQHF.